This T cell receptor (beta chain) was profiled in a study of cytomegalovirus exposure and HLA in healthy donors. Across the whole study: A prior study identified approximately 110 million unique TCR beta sequences from roughly 170 million T cells.

General study results and limits: Associated with cytomegalovirus, according to the listing, were 150 to 200 TCR beta chains. Data from an earlier analysis indicated that most TCR beta V segments were productive either about 87% or about 30% of the time. Later genetic work tied a missense DCLRE1C variant to beta-chain V and J trimming.

13 Jbeta primers and 60 Vbeta primers were used for the PCR. Produced via immunoSEQ multiplex PCR; TCRdb's table is partial and in-frame only. This sample has 150,000 or so clones, with over 60% found just once. To note about this clone: Its antigen is currently unknown.

This clonotype was obtained from a girl between 10 and 17 years old in good health and CMV-seronegative. Sequenced: PBMCs.

Here the CDR3 reads CASSEVVGGKGDTQYF. CDR3 nucleotides: TGTGCCAGCAGTGAAGTAGTAGGGGGAAAAGGGGATACGCAGTATTTT. The chain employs TRBV2 and TRBJ2-3, with D possibly TRBD1 on 6 matching bases. There are 16 residues in the CDR3. V lost 1 base to trimming and J lost 6 bases, with 17 bases between them. From germline, CDR1 is SNHLY and CDR2 FYNNEI.